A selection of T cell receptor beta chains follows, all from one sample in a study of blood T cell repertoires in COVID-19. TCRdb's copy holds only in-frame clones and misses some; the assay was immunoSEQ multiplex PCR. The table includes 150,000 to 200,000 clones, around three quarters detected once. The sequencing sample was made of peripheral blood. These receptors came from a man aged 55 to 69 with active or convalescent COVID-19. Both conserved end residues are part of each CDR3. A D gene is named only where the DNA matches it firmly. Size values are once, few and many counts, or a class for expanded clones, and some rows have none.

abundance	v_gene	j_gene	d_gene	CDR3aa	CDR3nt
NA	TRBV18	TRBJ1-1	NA	CASSPGRGKTEAFF	TGTGCCAGCTCACCGGGACGGGGGAAGACTGAAGCTTTCTTT
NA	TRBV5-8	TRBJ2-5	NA	CASSLSGVAETQYF	TGTGCCAGCAGCTTGTCTGGGGTAGCGGAGACCCAGTACTTC
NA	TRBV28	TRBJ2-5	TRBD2	CASWEGRETQYF	TGTGCCAGCTGGGAGGGTCGAGAGACCCAGTACTTC
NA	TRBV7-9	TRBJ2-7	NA	CASRAGQLYEQYF	TGTGCCAGCAGGGCCGGACAGCTCTACGAGCAGTACTTC
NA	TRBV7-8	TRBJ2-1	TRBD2	CASSLYALAGPYNEQFF	TGTGCCAGCAGCTTGTACGCCTTAGCGGGCCCCTACAATGAGCAGTTCTTC
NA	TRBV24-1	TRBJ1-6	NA	CATSGKEVGSPLHF	TGTGCCACCAGTGGTAAGGAGGTGGGATCACCCCTCCACTTT
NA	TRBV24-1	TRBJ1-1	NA	CATRQGTEAFF	TGTGCCACCAGACAGGGCACTGAAGCTTTCTTT
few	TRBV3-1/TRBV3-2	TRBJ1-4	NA	CASSQTFTRVEGEKLFF	TGTGCCAGCAGCCAGACCTTCACCAGGGTGGAGGGTGAAAAACTGTTTTTT
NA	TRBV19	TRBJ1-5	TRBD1	CASTQNRGFSNQPQHF	TGTGCCAGTACCCAAAACAGGGGGTTTAGCAATCAGCCCCAGCATTTT
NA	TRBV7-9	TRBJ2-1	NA	CASSRIGGEQFF	TGTGCCAGCAGCAGAATCGGGGGTGAGCAGTTCTTC
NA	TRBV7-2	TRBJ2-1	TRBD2	CASSFTGTSGQQFF	TGTGCCAGCAGCTTCACCGGGACTAGCGGTCAGCAGTTCTTC
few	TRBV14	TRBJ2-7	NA	CASSPRLVPSYEQYF	TGTGCCAGCAGCCCGCGACTAGTGCCCAGTTACGAGCAGTACTTC
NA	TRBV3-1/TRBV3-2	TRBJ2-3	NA	CASSQGGSTDTQYF	TGTGCCAGCAGCCAAGGAGGGAGCACAGATACGCAGTATTTT
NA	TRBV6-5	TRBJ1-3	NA	CASSSDITSGNTIYF	TGTGCCAGCAGTTCGGACATTACCTCTGGAAACACCATATATTTT
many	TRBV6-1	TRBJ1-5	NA	CASSEGEGGRPQHF	TGTGCCAGCAGTGAAGGGGAGGGCGGGCGGCCCCAGCATTTT
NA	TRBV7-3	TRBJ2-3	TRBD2	CASSPTSGRADTQYF	TGTGCCAGCAGCCCAACTAGCGGGAGGGCAGATACGCAGTATTTT
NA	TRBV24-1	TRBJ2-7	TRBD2	CATSDPSGSYEQYF	TGTGCCACCAGTGACCCTAGCGGAAGCTACGAGCAGTACTTC
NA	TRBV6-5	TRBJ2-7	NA	CASWGRGVYEQYF	TGTGCCAGCTGGGGCAGGGGCGTCTACGAGCAGTACTTC
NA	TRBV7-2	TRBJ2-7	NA	CASSLTGPYEQYF	TGTGCCAGCAGCTTGACAGGTCCCTACGAGCAGTACTTC
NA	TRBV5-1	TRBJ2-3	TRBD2	CASSPGLALGTDTQYF	TGCGCCAGCAGCCCGGGACTAGCCTTAGGCACAGATACGCAGTATTTT
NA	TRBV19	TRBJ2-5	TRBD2	CASTGGGSETQYF	TGTGCCAGTACGGGAGGAGGGTCGGAGACCCAGTACTTC
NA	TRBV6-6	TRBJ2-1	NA	CASTDGGLTTGEQFF	TGTGCCAGCACCGACGGGGGACTCACTACTGGTGAGCAGTTCTTC
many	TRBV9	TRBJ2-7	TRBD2	CASSPDSGNPLYEQYF	TGTGCCAGCAGCCCAGATAGCGGGAACCCTCTCTACGAGCAGTACTTC
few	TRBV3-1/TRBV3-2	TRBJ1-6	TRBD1	CASSQGQGDNSPLHF	TGTGCCAGCAGCCAGGGACAGGGGGACAATTCACCCCTCCACTTT
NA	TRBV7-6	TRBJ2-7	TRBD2	CASSLAGGGAYEQYF	TGTGCCAGCAGCTTAGCGGGCGGGGGGGCCTACGAGCAGTACTTC
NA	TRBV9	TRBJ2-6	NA	CASSVALRESGGANVLTF	TGTGCCAGCAGCGTAGCTTTACGGGAGAGCGGTGGGGCCAACGTCCTGACTTTC
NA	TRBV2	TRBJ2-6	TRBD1	CASSERKGAGANVLTF	TGTGCCAGCAGTGAAAGGAAGGGGGCCGGGGCCAACGTCCTGACTTTC
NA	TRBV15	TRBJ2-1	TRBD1	CAILDRAYNEQFF	TGTGCCATTCTGGACAGGGCCTACAATGAGCAGTTCTTC
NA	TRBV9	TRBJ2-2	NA	CASSPFSVSANTGELFF	TGTGCCAGCAGCCCGTTTAGCGTCTCGGCGAACACCGGGGAGCTGTTTTTT
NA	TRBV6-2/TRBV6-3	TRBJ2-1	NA	CASSYPRSVRGNEQFF	TGTGCCAGCAGTTACCCCCGGTCCGTAAGGGGCAATGAGCAGTTCTTC
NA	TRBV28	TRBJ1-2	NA	CASAPNGGGGYGYTF	TGTGCCAGCGCTCCGAACGGGGGGGGAGGTTATGGCTACACCTTC
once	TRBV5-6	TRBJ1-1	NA	CASSSPGVGNTEAFF	TGTGCCAGCAGCTCTCCCGGGGTCGGGAACACTGAAGCTTTCTTT
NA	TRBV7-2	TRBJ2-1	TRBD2	CASSSAGGGKQFF	TGTGCCAGCAGCTCCGCGGGGGGGGGTAAGCAGTTCTTC
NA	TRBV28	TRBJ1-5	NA	CASSPLLGNQPQHF	TGTGCCAGCAGTCCCCTACTAGGCAATCAGCCCCAGCATTTT
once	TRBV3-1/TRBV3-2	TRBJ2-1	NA	CASSQESFQFF	TGTGCCAGCAGCCAAGAAAGCTTTCAGTTCTTC
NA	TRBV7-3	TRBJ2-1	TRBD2	CASSLSGSSYNEQFF	TGTGCCAGCTCCCTTAGCGGGAGCTCCTACAATGAGCAGTTCTTC
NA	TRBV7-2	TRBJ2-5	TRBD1	CASDRGRGETQYF	TGTGCCAGCGACAGGGGGCGCGGAGAGACCCAGTACTTC
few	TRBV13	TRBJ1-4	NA	CASSSSQGKLFF	TGTGCCAGCAGCTCGTCTCAGGGAAAACTGTTTTTT
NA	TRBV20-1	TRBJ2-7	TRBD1	CSASGTGATLGLYEQYF	TGCAGTGCTAGTGGGACAGGGGCCACCCTGGGGCTTTACGAGCAGTACTTC